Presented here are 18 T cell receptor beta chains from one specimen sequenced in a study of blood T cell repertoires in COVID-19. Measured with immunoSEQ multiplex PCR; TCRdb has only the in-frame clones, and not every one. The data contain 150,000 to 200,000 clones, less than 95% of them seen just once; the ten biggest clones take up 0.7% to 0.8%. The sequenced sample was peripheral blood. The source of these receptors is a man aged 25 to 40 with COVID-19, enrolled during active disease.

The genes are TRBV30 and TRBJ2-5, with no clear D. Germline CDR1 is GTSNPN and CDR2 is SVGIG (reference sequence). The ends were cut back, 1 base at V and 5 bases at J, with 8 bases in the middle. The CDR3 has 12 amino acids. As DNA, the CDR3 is TGTGCCTGGAGTGGCGTAAAGGAGACCCAGTACTTC. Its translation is CAWSGVKETQYF. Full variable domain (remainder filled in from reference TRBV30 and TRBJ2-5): SQTIHQWPATLVQPVGSPLSLECTVEGTSNPNLYWYRQAAGRGLQLLFYSVGIGQISSEVPQNLSASRPQDRQFILSSKKLLLSDSGFYLCAWSGVKETQYFGPGTRLLVL.

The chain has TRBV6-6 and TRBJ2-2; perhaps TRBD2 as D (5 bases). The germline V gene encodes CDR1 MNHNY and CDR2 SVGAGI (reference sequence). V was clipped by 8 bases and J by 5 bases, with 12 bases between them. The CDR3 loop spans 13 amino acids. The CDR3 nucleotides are TGTGCCAGCGAGGGTCGAGGAACCGGGGAGCTGTTTTTT. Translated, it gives CASEGRGTGELFF.

CDR3 loop: CACQVPTGAFF. CDR3 sequence (DNA): TGTGCCTGTCAAGTCCCTACGGGAGCTTTCTTT. The chain carries TRBV30 and TRBJ1-1; D gene ambiguous. V lost 6 bases and J lost 10, with 15 bases in between. Germline lookup yields CDR1 GTSNPN and CDR2 SVGIG (reference sequence). There are 11 residues in the CDR3. Complete variable domain (other parts from reference TRBV30 and TRBJ1-1): SQTIHQWPATLVQPVGSPLSLECTVEGTSNPNLYWYRQAAGRGLQLLFYSVGIGQISSEVPQNLSASRPQDRQFILSSKKLLLSDSGFYLCACQVPTGAFFGQGTRLTVV.

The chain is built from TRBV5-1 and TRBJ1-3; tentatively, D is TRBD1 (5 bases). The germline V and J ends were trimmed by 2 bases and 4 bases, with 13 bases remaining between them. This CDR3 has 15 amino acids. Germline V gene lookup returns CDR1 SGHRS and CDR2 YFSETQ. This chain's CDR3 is CASSLQGAQGNTIYF. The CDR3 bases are TGCGCCAGCAGCTTACAAGGGGCTCAGGGAAACACCATATATTTT.

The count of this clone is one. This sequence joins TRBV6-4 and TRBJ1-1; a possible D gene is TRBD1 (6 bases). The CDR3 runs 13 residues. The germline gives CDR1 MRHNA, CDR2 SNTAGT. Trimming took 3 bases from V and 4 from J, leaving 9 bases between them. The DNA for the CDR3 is TGTGCCAGCAGTGAGGGGGCGAGCACTGAAGCTTTCTTT. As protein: CASSEGASTEAFF.

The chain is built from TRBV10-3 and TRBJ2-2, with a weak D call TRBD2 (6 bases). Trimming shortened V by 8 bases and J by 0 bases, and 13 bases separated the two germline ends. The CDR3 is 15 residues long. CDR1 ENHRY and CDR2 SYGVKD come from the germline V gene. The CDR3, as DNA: TGTGCCATCGGAAAGCGGGCCCCGAACACCGGGGAGCTGTTTTTT. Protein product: CAIGKRAPNTGELFF.

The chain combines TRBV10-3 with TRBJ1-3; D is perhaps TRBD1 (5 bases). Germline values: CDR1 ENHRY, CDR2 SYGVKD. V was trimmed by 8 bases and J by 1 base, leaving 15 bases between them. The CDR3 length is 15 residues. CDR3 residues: CAISRRGGSGNTIYF. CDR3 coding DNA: TGTGCCATCTCCAGGAGGGGAGGGTCTGGAAACACCATATATTTT.

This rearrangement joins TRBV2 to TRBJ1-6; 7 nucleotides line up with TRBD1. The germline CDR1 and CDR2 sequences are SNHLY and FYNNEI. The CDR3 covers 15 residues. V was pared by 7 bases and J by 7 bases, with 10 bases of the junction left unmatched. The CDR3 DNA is TGTGCCAGCAAAGAGGGGGCTTTACTCAATTCACCCCTCCACTTT. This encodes CASKEGALLNSPLHF.

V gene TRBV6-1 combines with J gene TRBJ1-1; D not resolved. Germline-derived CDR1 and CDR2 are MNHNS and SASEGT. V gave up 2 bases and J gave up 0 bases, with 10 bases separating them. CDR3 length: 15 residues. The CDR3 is CASSESANMNTEAFF. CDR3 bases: TGTGCCAGCAGTGAAAGCGCCAACATGAACACTGAAGCTTTCTTT.

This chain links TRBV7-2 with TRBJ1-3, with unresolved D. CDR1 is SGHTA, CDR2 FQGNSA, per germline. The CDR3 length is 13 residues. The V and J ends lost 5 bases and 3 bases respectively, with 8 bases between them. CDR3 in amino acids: CASSPQDGNTIYF. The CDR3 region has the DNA TGTGCCAGCAGCCCCCAGGATGGAAACACCATATATTTT.

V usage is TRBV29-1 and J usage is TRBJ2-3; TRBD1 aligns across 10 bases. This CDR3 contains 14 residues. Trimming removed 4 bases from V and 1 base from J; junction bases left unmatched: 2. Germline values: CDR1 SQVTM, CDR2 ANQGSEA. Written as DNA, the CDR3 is TGCAGCGTTGCCGGGACAGGGGGCACAGATACGCAGTATTTT. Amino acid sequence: CSVAGTGGTDTQYF.

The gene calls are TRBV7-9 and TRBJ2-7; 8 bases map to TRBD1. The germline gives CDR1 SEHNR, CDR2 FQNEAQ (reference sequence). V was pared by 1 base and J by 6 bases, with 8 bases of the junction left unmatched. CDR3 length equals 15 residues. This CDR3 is CASSLGQGSPGEQYF. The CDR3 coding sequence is TGTGCCAGCAGCTTAGGACAGGGGTCCCCGGGCGAGCAGTACTTC.

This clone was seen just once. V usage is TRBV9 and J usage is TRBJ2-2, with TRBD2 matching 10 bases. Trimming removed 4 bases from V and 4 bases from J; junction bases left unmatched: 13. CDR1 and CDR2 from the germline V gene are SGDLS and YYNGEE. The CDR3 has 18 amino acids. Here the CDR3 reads CASSPKFTSGEVTGELFF. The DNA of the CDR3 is TGTGCCAGCAGCCCGAAATTTACTAGCGGGGAGGTCACCGGGGAGCTGTTTTTT.

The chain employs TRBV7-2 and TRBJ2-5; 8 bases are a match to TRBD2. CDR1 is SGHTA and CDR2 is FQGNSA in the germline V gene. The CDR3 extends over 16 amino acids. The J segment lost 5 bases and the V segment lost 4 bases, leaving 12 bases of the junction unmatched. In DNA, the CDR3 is TGTGCCAGCAGCTACGGGTCAGCGGGGGCGGGGGAGACCCAGTACTTC. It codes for CASSYGSAGAGETQYF.

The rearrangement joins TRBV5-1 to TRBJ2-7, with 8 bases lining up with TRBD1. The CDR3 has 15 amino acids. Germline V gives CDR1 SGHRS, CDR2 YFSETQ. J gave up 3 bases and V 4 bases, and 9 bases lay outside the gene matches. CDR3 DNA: TGCGCCAGCAGCCTTGACAGGGGAAATTTCTACGAGCAGTACTTC. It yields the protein CASSLDRGNFYEQYF.

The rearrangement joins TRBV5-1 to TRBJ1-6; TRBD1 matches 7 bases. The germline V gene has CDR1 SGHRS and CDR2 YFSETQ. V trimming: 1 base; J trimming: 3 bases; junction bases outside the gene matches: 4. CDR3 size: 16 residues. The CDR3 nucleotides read TGCGCCAGCAGCTTGACAGGGGTGCGCTATAATTCACCCCTCCACTTT. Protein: CASSLTGVRYNSPLHF.

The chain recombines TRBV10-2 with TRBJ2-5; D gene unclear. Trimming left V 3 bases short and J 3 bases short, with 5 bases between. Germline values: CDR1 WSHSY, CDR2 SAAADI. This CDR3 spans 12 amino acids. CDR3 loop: CASSEQKETQYF. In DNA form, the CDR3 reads TGCGCCAGCAGTGAACAGAAAGAGACCCAGTACTTC.

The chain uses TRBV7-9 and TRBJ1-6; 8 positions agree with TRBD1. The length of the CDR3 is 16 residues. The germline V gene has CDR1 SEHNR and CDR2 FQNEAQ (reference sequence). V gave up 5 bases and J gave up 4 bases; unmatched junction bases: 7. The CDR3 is CASSQLDRAYNSPLHF. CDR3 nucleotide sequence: TGTGCCAGCAGCCAGCTGGACAGGGCTTATAATTCACCCCTCCACTTT.